The 11 T cell receptor beta chains below were found in one sample sequenced in a study of identical twins. TCRdb reprocessed the 5' RACE reads via MiXCR and lists one record per CDR3 protein. This sample has 450,000 or so distinct CDR3 sequences; 12% to 15% occur once, and the top ten carry about 0.53%. The data were also submitted as part of a second study, on yellow fever vaccine responses in identical twins.

Sample: CD4+ T cells sorted from blood. These receptors were collected from a woman aged 18-30 years in good health.

The table lists this clonotype with a few counts. This chain connects TRBV11-2 to TRBJ2-7, with unresolved D. Germline CDR1 is SGHAT and CDR2 is FQNNGV. CDR3 length: 14 residues. With 3 bases removed from V and 0 bases from J, the gap between germline ends came to 9 bases. The DNA for the CDR3 is TGTGCCAGCAGCTTTCCGGCCTACTCCTACGAGCAGTACTTC. It encodes CASSFPAYSYEQYF.

In its sample, this clonotype was seen a few times. The chain uses TRBV24-1 and TRBJ1-5, with a weak D call TRBD1 (6 bases). Trimming left V 2 bases short and J 6 bases short, with 13 bases between. The CDR3 covers 15 residues. Germline values: CDR1 KGHDR, CDR2 SFDVKD. CDR3 sequence (DNA): TGTGCCACCAGTGATTCCCGGACAGAGTTTCAGCCCCAGCATTTT. This translates into CATSDSRTEFQPQHF.

This clonotype was seen a handful of times. The rearrangement links TRBV11-2 to TRBJ2-7; D is undetermined. Per the germline V gene, CDR1 is SGHAT and CDR2 is FQNNGV. V dropped 6 bases and J dropped 4 bases, with 7 bases sitting between them. CDR3 length: 11 residues. CDR3 loop: CASRRAYEQYF. For the CDR3, the DNA is TGTGCCAGCAGAAGAGCTTACGAGCAGTACTTC.

This clonotype was seen repeatedly, ten times or more. The chain is built from TRBV7-9 and TRBJ2-7, with TRBD2 as a possible D gene (5 bases). V gave up 5 bases and J gave up 5 bases, with 19 bases separating them. Germline-derived CDR1 and CDR2 are SEHNR and FQNEAQ (reference sequence). The CDR3 length is 15 residues. CDR3 DNA: TGTGCCAGCAGCGCTACGGGGAGCATGTACCACGAGCAGTACTTC. It is translated as CASSATGSMYHEQYF.

The chain is built from TRBV12-5 and TRBJ2-1, with D perhaps TRBD2 (7 bases). CDR1 is LGHNT and CDR2 is FRNRAP in the germline V gene. The CDR3 consists of 19 residues. Trimming pared 0 bases from V and 5 bases from J, leaving 23 bases between. Written as DNA, the CDR3 is TGTGCTAGTGGTTTGGTTGTGATAAACTCAAGGGGGGGTCACAATGAGCAGTTCTTC. This gives the protein CASGLVVINSRGGHNEQFF.

The rearrangement joins TRBV7-8 to TRBJ2-3; D may correspond to TRBD1 or TRBD2 (6 bases each). Germline lookup yields CDR1 SGHVS and CDR2 FQNEAQ. V was cut by 5 bases and J by 6 bases, with 27 bases left in between. The CDR3 loop spans 18 amino acids. This CDR3 reads CASSLEGGKGGLRDTQYF. CDR3 sequence (DNA): TGTGCCAGCAGCCTAGAAGGCGGGAAAGGGGGTCTGAGGGATACGCAGTATTTT.

V and J are TRBV7-2 and TRBJ2-2; no firm D call. Germline V CDR1 and CDR2: SGHTA, FQGNSA. The CDR3 covers 15 residues. Trimming removed 7 bases from V and 6 bases from J, with 18 bases in between. Here the CDR3 DNA reads TGTGCCAGCAACCGTATACAGACGGGCCCCGGGGAGCTGTTTTTT. Translation gives CASNRIQTGPGELFF.

The V and J genes are TRBV7-2 and TRBJ2-2; 8 nucleotides line up with TRBD1. With V trimmed by 2 bases and J by 9 bases, 11 bases remained unmatched. There are 16 residues in the CDR3. Germline-derived CDR1 and CDR2 are SGHTA and FQGNSA. CDR3 DNA: TGTGCCAGCAGCTTATTTAAGGGGACAGGTTCTAGGGAGCTGTTTTTT. Protein product: CASSLFKGTGSRELFF. The full variable domain, rest sourced from reference TRBV7-2 and TRBJ2-2, is GAGVSQSPSNKVTEKGKDVELRCDPISGHTALYWYRQSLGQGLEFLIYFQGNSAPDKSGLPSDRFSAERTGGSVSTLTIQRTQQEDSAVYLCASSLFKGTGSRELFFGEGSRLTVL.

In this sample, this clonotype turned up a few times. The V call is TRBV10-1, the J call TRBJ2-1; D possibly uses TRBD1 or TRBD2 (5 bases each). This CDR3 is 13 amino acids long. Trimming took off 11 bases at V and 8 bases at J, with 19 bases between the two ends. Germline CDR1 WNHNN, CDR2 SYGVQD (reference sequence). CDR3 sequence (DNA): TGCGCCTTACACCGGGACCCTACCCATGAGCAGTTCTTC. Translated, it gives CALHRDPTHEQFF.

This clonotype was detected a few times. The chain uses TRBV7-2 and TRBJ2-1; the D is unclear. Trimming removed 2 bases from V and 6 bases from J, with 11 bases in between. Germline CDR1 is SGHTA and CDR2 is FQGNSA. The length of the CDR3 is 14 residues. This CDR3 is CASSLSLRRNEQFF. CDR3 nucleotide sequence: TGTGCCAGCAGCTTATCCCTCCGACGCAATGAGCAGTTCTTC.

This clonotype was seen ten or more times. CDR3 nucleotide sequence: TGTGCCAGCACCGTTAGAGTCAGGGGGAAAAGAGAGACCCAGTACTTC. Translated: CASTVRVRGKRETQYF. The chain has TRBV12-3 or TRBV12-4 and TRBJ2-5; 7 bases line up with TRBD1. The V and J ends lost 7 bases and 4 bases, in that order; junction bases with no gene match: 15. The CDR3 totals 16 residues.